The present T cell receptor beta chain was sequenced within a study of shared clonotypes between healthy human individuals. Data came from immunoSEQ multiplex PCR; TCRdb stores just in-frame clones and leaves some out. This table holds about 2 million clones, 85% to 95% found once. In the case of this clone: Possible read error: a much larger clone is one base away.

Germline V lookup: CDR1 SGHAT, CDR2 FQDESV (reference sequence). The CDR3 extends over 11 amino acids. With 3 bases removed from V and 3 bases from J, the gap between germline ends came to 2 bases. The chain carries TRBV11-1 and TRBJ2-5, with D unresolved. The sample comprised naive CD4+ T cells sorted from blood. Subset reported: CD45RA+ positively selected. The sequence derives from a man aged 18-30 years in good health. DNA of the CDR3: TGTGCCAGCAGCTTCAAAGAGACCCAGTACTTC. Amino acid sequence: CASSFKETQYF. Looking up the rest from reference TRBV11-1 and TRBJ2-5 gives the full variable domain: EAEVAQSPRYKITEKSQAVAFWCDPISGHATLYWYRQILGQGPELLVQFQDESVVDDSQLPKDRFSAERLKGVDSTLKIQPAELGDSAMYLCASSFKETQYFGPGTRLLVL.